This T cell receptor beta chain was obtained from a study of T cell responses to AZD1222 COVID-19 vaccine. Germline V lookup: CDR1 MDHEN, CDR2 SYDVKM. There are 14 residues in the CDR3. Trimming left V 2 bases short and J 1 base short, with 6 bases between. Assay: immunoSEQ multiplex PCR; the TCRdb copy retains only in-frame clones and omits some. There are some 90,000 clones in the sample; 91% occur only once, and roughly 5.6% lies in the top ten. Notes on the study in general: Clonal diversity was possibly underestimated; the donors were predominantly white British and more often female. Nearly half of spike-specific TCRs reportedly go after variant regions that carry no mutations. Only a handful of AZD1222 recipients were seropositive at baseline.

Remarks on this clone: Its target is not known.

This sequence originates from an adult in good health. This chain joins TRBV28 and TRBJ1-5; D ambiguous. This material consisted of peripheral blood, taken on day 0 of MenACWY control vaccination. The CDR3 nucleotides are TGTGCCAGCAGTTTACGCCTCAGCAATCAGCCCCAGCATTTT. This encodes CASSLRLSNQPQHF.